The 24 T cell receptor beta chains below come from one sample, sequenced in a study of blood T cell repertoires in COVID-19. Only in-frame clones appear in the TCRdb table, and some are missing; sequencing was by immunoSEQ multiplex PCR. The sample contains about 330,000 clones, roughly 87% of which appear only once. The specimen sequenced was PBMCs or T cells enriched from blood (not recorded which). These receptor sequences come from a woman aged 30 to 39 who had recovered from COVID-19.

The chain combines TRBV19 with TRBJ1-5; TRBD1 matches at 11 bases. Looked up from germline, CDR1 is LNHDA and CDR2 is SQIVND (reference sequence). Trimming removed 7 bases from V and 4 bases from J; junction bases left unmatched: 9. The CDR3 is made up of 16 amino acids. The CDR3 region is CASNTGQGVWNQPQHF. CDR3 DNA: TGTGCCAGTAATACGGGACAGGGGGTTTGGAATCAGCCCCAGCATTTT.

The chain couples TRBV6-8 to TRBJ2-7, with TRBD1 matching over 8 bases. CDR1 is MNHGY, CDR2 SAAAGT, per germline. The CDR3 is made up of 15 amino acids. Trimming at V came to 7 bases and at J to 3 bases, leaving 11 bases not matched to a gene. This CDR3 reads CASKRFRGLNYEQYF. The CDR3 DNA is TGTGCCAGCAAAAGATTCAGGGGGCTAAACTACGAGCAGTACTTC.

Ten or more counts support this clone. This chain connects TRBV14 to TRBJ2-7; 7 bases are shared with TRBD1. The V and J ends lost 5 bases and 2 bases, in that order; junction bases with no gene match: 6. Germline lookup yields CDR1 SGHDN and CDR2 FVKESK. The CDR3 covers 14 residues. CDR3 amino acids: CASSLRTGTYEQYF. The CDR3 DNA reads as TGTGCCAGCAGCTTACGGACAGGAACCTACGAGCAGTACTTC.

This chain uses TRBV5-1 with TRBJ2-3; 11 bases match TRBD1. Germline loops: CDR1 SGHRS, CDR2 YFSETQ. V lost 3 bases to trimming and J lost 5 bases; unmatched junction nucleotides: 5. The CDR3 extends over 15 amino acids. The CDR3 DNA reads as TGCGCCAGCAGCTCCGGACAGGGGGCCGTAGATACGCAGTATTTT. Amino acids: CASSSGQGAVDTQYF.

The CDR3 DNA follows: TGTGCCTGGACCGACTCGTGGGTCCAGCCCGGGGAGCTGTTTTTT. This translates into CAWTDSWVQPGELFF. This sequence joins TRBV30 and TRBJ2-2, with unresolved D. With 4 bases removed from V and 6 bases from J, the gap between germline ends came to 18 bases. CDR3 length: 15 amino acids. From germline, CDR1 is GTSNPN and CDR2 SVGIG (reference sequence).

This rearrangement joins TRBV6-5 to TRBJ1-2; D call uncertain. The CDR3 contains 13 residues. In germline, CDR1 is MNHEY, CDR2 SVGAGI. V gave up 0 bases and J gave up 9 bases, with 11 bases separating them. The CDR3 bases are TGTGCCAGCAGTTACTCGGAGGACGCTAGCTACACCTTC. It encodes CASSYSEDASYTF.

The chain is built from TRBV9 and TRBJ2-2, with TRBD2 identical over 8 bases. V shed 4 bases, J shed 5 bases, and the junction held 10 bases outside the gene matches. Germline CDR1 reads SGDLS; CDR2 reads YYNGEE. The length of the CDR3 is 16 residues. The CDR3 spells CASSMTLTSETGELFF. The CDR3 DNA is TGTGCCAGCAGCATGACCCTGACTAGCGAGACCGGGGAGCTGTTTTTT.

This clone was counted a few times. The rearrangement joins TRBV19 to TRBJ1-1; a weak D match, TRBD1 (5 bases). In germline, CDR1 is LNHDA, CDR2 SQIVND (reference sequence). The germline V and J ends were trimmed by 10 bases and 5 bases, with 14 bases remaining between them. This CDR3 is built from 12 residues. DNA for the CDR3: TGTGCCATAGGAGGGGCGGGGACTGAAGCTTTCTTT. Translation: CAIGGAGTEAFF.

The chain carries TRBV6-5 and TRBJ2-7, with D possibly matching TRBD2 (6 bases). The CDR3 is 13 residues long. V dropped 2 bases and J dropped 5 bases, with 10 bases sitting between them. The V gene's germline CDR1 is MNHEY and CDR2 SVGAGI. The CDR3 DNA is TGTGCCAGCAGTTACCCCCCGGGGGACGAGCAGTACTTC. It is translated as CASSYPPGDEQYF.

The rearrangement joins TRBV29-1 to TRBJ1-2, with 7 nucleotides matching TRBD1. The ends lost 6 bases at V and 6 bases at J; junction bases unmatched: 13. Germline V gene data show CDR1 as SQVTM and CDR2 as ANQGSEA. The CDR3 has 14 residues. The CDR3 DNA is TGCAGCGTCGTTACAACCGGGACAGCCGATGGCTACACCTTC. Its protein is CSVVTTGTADGYTF.

This clone was detected once. The rearrangement links TRBV3-1 (or the pseudogene TRBV3-2) to TRBJ2-1; 7 bases align to TRBD1. The germline V gene encodes CDR1 LGHDT and CDR2 YNNKEL (reference sequence). CDR3 length: 16 residues. Unmatched junction bases numbered 10, after V lost 1 base and J lost 7 bases. The CDR3 sequence: CASSQGNRGPLNEQFF. As DNA, the CDR3 is TGTGCCAGCAGCCAAGGAAACAGGGGCCCCTTAAATGAGCAGTTCTTC.

The CDR3 nucleotides read TGTGCCAGCAGCCAGGGGGGAATTTGGGGGCAGTACTTC. Its protein is CASSQGGIWGQYF. The J gene is TRBJ2-7, the V gene TRBV14; the D gene is possibly TRBD2 (6 bases). V lost 3 bases and J 9 bases, leaving 15 bases between the germline ends. The CDR3 loop spans 13 amino acids. CDR1 SGHDN and CDR2 FVKESK come from the germline V gene.

The rearrangement uses TRBV18 and TRBJ2-3; D is ambiguous. Between the trimmed V and J ends, which lost 3 bases and 1 base, there was a span of 8 bases. This CDR3 has 14 amino acids. Germline CDR1 is KGHSH and CDR2 is LQKENI. The DNA for the CDR3 is TGTGCCAGCTCACCGGGCAGCCGCACAGATACGCAGTATTTT. Its protein is CASSPGSRTDTQYF.

This chain links TRBV11-2 with TRBJ2-1; 9 positions match TRBD2. This CDR3 comprises 14 residues. Trimming took 2 bases from V and 7 from J; bases not matched to a gene: 3. The germline CDR1 and CDR2 sequences are SGHAT and FQNNGV. This chain's CDR3 is CASSLRAGGNEQFF. CDR3 bases: TGTGCCAGCAGCTTACGGGCGGGGGGGAATGAGCAGTTCTTC.

The chain uses TRBV28 and TRBJ2-5; 7 bases map to TRBD1. Germline loops: CDR1 MDHEN, CDR2 SYDVKM. V lost 4 bases to trimming and J lost 0 bases; unmatched junction nucleotides: 8. This CDR3 comprises 16 residues. The CDR3 DNA reads as TGTGCCAGCAGTTCGGTACAGGGGAAGTACCAAGAGACCCAGTACTTC. Its protein product is CASSSVQGKYQETQYF.

The DNA for the CDR3 is TGCGCCAGCAGCTTGGGGACCGGGACAGGGTCTGGTGGCTACACCTTC. Its translation: CASSLGTGTGSGGYTF. The chain is built from TRBV5-1 and TRBJ1-2; 9 bases align to TRBD1. V was pared by 0 bases and J by 7 bases, with 10 bases of the junction left unmatched. The CDR3 is 16 residues long. The germline gives CDR1 SGHRS, CDR2 YFSETQ.

This clone was seen a single time. DNA of the CDR3: TGTGCCAGCAGCCAAGCACAGCCTGACTCACCCCTCCACTTT. Residues: CASSQAQPDSPLHF. The chain carries TRBV7-8 and TRBJ1-6, with D hard to call. The CDR3 is 14 residues long. Trimming stripped 5 bases from V and 10 bases from J, with 15 bases between. The V gene's germline CDR1 is SGHVS and CDR2 FQNEAQ.

The V gene is TRBV28, the J gene TRBJ1-1; the match to TRBD1 covers 7 bases. Looked up from germline, CDR1 is MDHEN and CDR2 is SYDVKM. The CDR3 runs to 17 residues. With V trimmed by 2 bases and J by 3 bases, 12 bases remained unmatched. DNA of the CDR3: TGTGCCAGCAGTTTAGGTCAGGGGGACCCCGAGTACACTGAAGCTTTCTTT. It encodes CASSLGQGDPEYTEAFF. The variable domain in full, with the rest retrieved from reference TRBV28 and TRBJ1-1, is DVKVTQSSRYLVKRTGEKVFLECVQDMDHENMFWYRQDPGLGLRLIYFSYDVKMKEKGDIPEGYSVSREKKERFSLILESASTNQTSMYLCASSLGQGDPEYTEAFFGQGTRLTVV.

The rearrangement links TRBV12-3 or TRBV12-4 to TRBJ2-1; 7 nucleotides line up with TRBD1. The CDR3 length is 13 residues. Trimming took 4 bases from V and 7 from J; bases not matched to a gene: 4. This CDR3 is CASSSTGWNEQFF. The CDR3 bases are TGTGCCAGCAGTTCGACAGGGTGGAATGAGCAGTTCTTC.

V and J are TRBV2 and TRBJ1-1; 7 bases match TRBD1. The CDR3 extends over 14 amino acids. With V trimmed by 7 bases and J by 0 bases, 5 bases remained unmatched. Germline CDR1 reads SNHLY; CDR2 reads FYNNEI. The CDR3 coding sequence is TGTGCCAGCAAAGGACAGGAGATGAACACTGAAGCTTTCTTT. Encoded protein: CASKGQEMNTEAFF.

This chain joins TRBV15 and TRBJ2-5, with 14 bases fitting TRBD2. This CDR3 is built from 16 residues. Unmatched junction bases numbered 6, after V lost 4 bases and J lost 5 bases. From germline, CDR1 is LNHNV and CDR2 YYDKDF (reference sequence). The CDR3 DNA follows: TGTGCCACCAGCATAGGGACTAGCGGGGGTCTGGAGACCCAGTACTTC. This gives the protein CATSIGTSGGLETQYF.

The CDR3 coding sequence is TGTGCCAGCAGTTACTCGGGCAGGGCCTATGGCTACACCTTC. Its protein is CASSYSGRAYGYTF. The chain carries TRBV6-2 or TRBV6-3 and TRBJ1-2; D perhaps matches TRBD1 (5 bases). Trimming stripped 0 bases from V and 4 bases from J, with 9 bases between. Germline CDR1 is MNHEY and CDR2 is SVGEGT. This CDR3 has 14 residues.

The J gene is TRBJ1-1, the V gene TRBV6-2 or TRBV6-3; tentative D call: TRBD1 (6 bases). V was shortened by 0 bases and J by 0 bases, with 8 bases between the two germline ends. The germline V gene encodes CDR1 MNHEY and CDR2 SVGEGT. The CDR3 is 15 amino acids. The CDR3 DNA reads as TGTGCCAGCAGTTACTCCCCAGGGGTGAACACTGAAGCTTTCTTT. It translates to CASSYSPGVNTEAFF.

V gene TRBV3-1 (or the pseudogene TRBV3-2) combines with J gene TRBJ1-2; D is possibly TRBD1 (5 bases). V was shortened by 1 base and J by 6 bases, with 18 bases between the two germline ends. The CDR3 covers 16 residues. The germline CDR1 and CDR2 sequences are LGHDT and YNNKEL (reference sequence). This chain's CDR3 is CASSQAGGCCQHGYTF. The CDR3 DNA reads TGTGCCAGCAGCCAAGCCGGGGGATGTTGCCAACATGGCTACACCTTC.